The clone carrying this T cell receptor (beta chain) was observed many times. Its cognate antigen is unknown. How the authors handled the data: Per-sample TCR counts ranged from about 20,000 to 690,600, median roughly 87,000. MiXCR was run by TCRdb on the RACE reads, yielding one entry per CDR3 protein. TCRdb, rather than the study authors, made the V and J calls. The data hold about 96,000 distinct CDR3 sequences, with 7.5% to 10% observed a single time. The CDR3 extends over 16 amino acids. Trimming cost V 4 bases and J 1 base; bases outside gene matches: 7. The germline CDR1 and CDR2 sequences are SGHTA and FQGTGA. This record comes from a study of human T cells and chemical hapten exposure. Time point described: patch test 2, 6 weeks after DPC sensitization. Treatment denoted: therapeutic diphenylcyclopropenone sensitization with weekly scalp DPC. The study, taken as a whole, reports: DPC sensitization did not alter TCRs above 1 in 1000 frequency.

The V and J genes are TRBV7-3 and TRBJ2-5; TRBD2 aligns across 9 bases. The sequence derives from a woman aged 40 to 50 with alopecia areata. Some clones in this sample may be carry-over from other donors' samples. Sequences were derived from whole blood, sampled in connection with sensitization to the hapten diphenylcyclopropenone (DPC). For the CDR3, the DNA is TGTGCCAGCAGCTCCGGCCTGGGACTAGCCCAAGAGACCCAGTACTTC. Its protein product is CASSSGLGLAQETQYF.